Sequencing of this T cell receptor (beta chain) was carried out in a study of T cells in Graves' hyperthyroidism and ophthalmopathy. Amplified regions were TCR beta CDR3 sequences from RNA transcripts. Primed by the HTBI set, a first-round RT-PCR was run on the TCR CDR3. In TCRdb, the multiplex PCR reads were re-called with MiXCR into one record per CDR3 protein. The sample contains roughly 570,000 distinct CDR3 sequences, around 45% of which appear only once. The hyperthyroidism patients had all been newly diagnosed, and their disease duration was under 2 months. Their ages ranged from 18 to 65 years. Lactation, pregnancy, other autoimmune disease or uncontrolled infection led to exclusion of patients. Diagnoses were established using clinical symptoms, serum thyroxine and TRAb, thyroid ultrasound and orbital computed tomography. General study results and limits: Among clonotypes expanded in thyroid above 0.001, most were also found in blood.

CDR1 and CDR2 (germline): MNHEY, SMNVEV (reference sequence). Trimming left V 4 bases short and J 2 bases short, with 15 bases between. The CDR3 is 15 amino acids. This clonotype was recorded a few times. Its matching antigen is unknown. The sequence derives from a woman aged 18-29 years with Graves' hyperthyroidism. The V gene is TRBV27, the J gene TRBJ2-7; D is tentatively TRBD1 or TRBD2 (6 bases each). Sequencing was performed on peripheral blood or thyroid tissue (not recorded which). Here the CDR3 reads CASSWPGAGTYEQYF. The CDR3 DNA follows: TGTGCCAGCAGTTGGCCGGGGGCTGGAACCTACGAGCAGTACTTC.